A selection of T cell receptor beta chains follows, all from one sample in a study of blood T cell repertoires in COVID-19. Profiling relied on immunoSEQ multiplex PCR, and the TCRdb table lists in-frame clones only, not all of them. The profile covers tens of thousands of clones, with about 90% appearing a single time and 1.1% taken by the ten largest. The source material was peripheral blood. The receptors shown here come from a human donor in a cohort sampled during active COVID-19. The conserved cysteine and the conserved F or W are not part of the CDR3 here. The order of the fields is D gene, V gene, CDR3 protein. A D gene is named only where the DNA matches it firmly.

d_call: -; v_call: TRBV19; cdr3_aa: ASSNRGGNEKLF
d_call: -; v_call: TRBV27; cdr3_aa: ASRPQGAGNTIY
d_call: -; v_call: TRBV9; cdr3_aa: ASSVGTGSVTETQY
d_call: -; v_call: TRBV2; cdr3_aa: ASSAASSGNTIY
d_call: -; v_call: TRBV27; cdr3_aa: ASSYNRDGNQPQH
d_call: TRBD2; v_call: TRBV2; cdr3_aa: ATKTSLADYEQY
d_call: TRBD2; v_call: TRBV2; cdr3_aa: AIRVGGETGELF
d_call: TRBD2; v_call: TRBV10-3; cdr3_aa: AISETYFSSGRADETQY
d_call: -; v_call: TRBV5-1; cdr3_aa: ASSSGRGAETQY
d_call: -; v_call: TRBV2; cdr3_aa: ASSEMGGSDYGYT
d_call: -; v_call: TRBV21-1; cdr3_aa: ASSAGASYNEQF
d_call: TRBD1; v_call: TRBV5-1; cdr3_aa: ASSSGQGREQF
d_call: -; v_call: TRBV5-6; cdr3_aa: ASSLGQALY
d_call: -; v_call: TRBV7-9; cdr3_aa: ASIPPRGSYNEQF
d_call: TRBD2; v_call: TRBV5-4; cdr3_aa: ASVLAGGEQY
d_call: -; v_call: TRBV19; cdr3_aa: ASHWGLAADNEQF
d_call: -; v_call: TRBV5-8; cdr3_aa: ASSLRGGEDTQY
d_call: TRBD2; v_call: TRBV5-1; cdr3_aa: ASKGAGGPSTDTQY
d_call: -; v_call: TRBV24-1; cdr3_aa: ATSDGTIQETQY
d_call: TRBD1; v_call: TRBV28; cdr3_aa: ASRSGQEDGYT
d_call: -; v_call: TRBV18; cdr3_aa: ASSPPTGRGGNQPQH
d_call: -; v_call: TRBV5-1; cdr3_aa: ASSAATGTGELF
d_call: -; v_call: TRBV6-5; cdr3_aa: ASSYLTEAF
d_call: -; v_call: TRBV24-1; cdr3_aa: ATSDPPESDTQY
d_call: -; v_call: TRBV5-8; cdr3_aa: ASSRVGSGSGQY
d_call: TRBD1; v_call: TRBV28; cdr3_aa: ASSPQGPSIRDRGVALH
d_call: -; v_call: TRBV3-1/TRBV3-2; cdr3_aa: ASSQAGSSGNTIY
d_call: TRBD1; v_call: TRBV24-1; cdr3_aa: ATSRGPGETQY
d_call: -; v_call: TRBV27; cdr3_aa: ASSLGENDEQY
d_call: TRBD1; v_call: TRBV27; cdr3_aa: ASSTGQASGANVLT